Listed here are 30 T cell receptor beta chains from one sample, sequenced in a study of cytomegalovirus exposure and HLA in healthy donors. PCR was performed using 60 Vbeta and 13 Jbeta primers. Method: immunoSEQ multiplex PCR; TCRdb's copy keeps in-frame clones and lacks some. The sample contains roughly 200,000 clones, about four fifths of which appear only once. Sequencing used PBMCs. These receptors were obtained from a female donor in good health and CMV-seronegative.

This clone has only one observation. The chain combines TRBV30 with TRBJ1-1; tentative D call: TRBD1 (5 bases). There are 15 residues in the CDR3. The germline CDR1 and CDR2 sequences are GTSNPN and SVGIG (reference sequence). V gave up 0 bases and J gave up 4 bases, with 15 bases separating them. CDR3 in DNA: TGTGCCTGGAGTGTACTAAGGAACGGGGGCACTGAAGCTTTCTTT. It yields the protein CAWSVLRNGGTEAFF.

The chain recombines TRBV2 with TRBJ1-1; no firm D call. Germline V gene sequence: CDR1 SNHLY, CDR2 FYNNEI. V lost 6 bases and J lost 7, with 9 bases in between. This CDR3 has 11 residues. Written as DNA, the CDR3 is TGTGCCAGCAGACAGTATATTGAAGCTTTCTTT. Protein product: CASRQYIEAFF.

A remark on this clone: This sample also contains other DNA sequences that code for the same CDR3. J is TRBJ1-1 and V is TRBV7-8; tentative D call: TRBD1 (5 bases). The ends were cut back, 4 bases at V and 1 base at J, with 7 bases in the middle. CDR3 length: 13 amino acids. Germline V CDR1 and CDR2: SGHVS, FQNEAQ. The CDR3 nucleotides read TGTGCCAGCAGCTCGCAGGGGAACACTGAAGCTTTCTTT. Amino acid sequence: CASSSQGNTEAFF.

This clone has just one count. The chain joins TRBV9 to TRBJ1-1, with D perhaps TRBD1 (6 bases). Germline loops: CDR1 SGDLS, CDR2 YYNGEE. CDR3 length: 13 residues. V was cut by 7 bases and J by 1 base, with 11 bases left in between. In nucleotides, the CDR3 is TGTGCCAGCGGAATACAGGGGAACACTGAAGCTTTCTTT. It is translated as CASGIQGNTEAFF.

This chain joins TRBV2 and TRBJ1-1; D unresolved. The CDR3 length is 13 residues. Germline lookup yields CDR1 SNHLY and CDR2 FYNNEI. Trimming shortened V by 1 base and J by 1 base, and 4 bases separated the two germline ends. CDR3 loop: CASSEDKNTEAFF. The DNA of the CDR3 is TGTGCCAGCAGTGAAGACAAGAACACTGAAGCTTTCTTT.

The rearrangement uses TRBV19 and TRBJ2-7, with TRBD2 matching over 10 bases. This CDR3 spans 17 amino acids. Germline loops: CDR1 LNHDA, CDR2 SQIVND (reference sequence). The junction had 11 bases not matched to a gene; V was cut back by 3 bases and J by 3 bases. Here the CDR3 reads CASSIRLAGATVYEQYF. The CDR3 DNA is TGTGCCAGTAGTATCCGACTAGCGGGCGCTACCGTCTACGAGCAGTACTTC.

The CDR3 nucleotides read TGTGCCAGCAGTATGACTAGCGGAAGTGAGCAGTTCTTC. The encoded protein is CASSMTSGSEQFF. The chain has TRBV25-1 and TRBJ2-1; 9 bases align to TRBD2. CDR1 MGHDK and CDR2 SYGVNS come from the germline V gene. The V and J ends lost 5 bases and 9 bases, in that order; junction bases with no gene match: 5. The CDR3 is made up of 13 amino acids.

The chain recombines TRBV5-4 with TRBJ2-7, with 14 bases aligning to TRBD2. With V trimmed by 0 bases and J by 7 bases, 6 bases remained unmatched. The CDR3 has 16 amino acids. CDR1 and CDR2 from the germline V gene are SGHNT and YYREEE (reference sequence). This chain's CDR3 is CASSLGTSGGTREQYF. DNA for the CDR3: TGTGCCAGCAGCTTGGGGACTAGCGGGGGGACTAGGGAGCAGTACTTC.

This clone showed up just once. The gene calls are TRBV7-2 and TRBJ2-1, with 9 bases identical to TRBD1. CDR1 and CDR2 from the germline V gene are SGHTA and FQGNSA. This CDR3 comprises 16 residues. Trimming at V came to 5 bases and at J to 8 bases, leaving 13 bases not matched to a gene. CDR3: CASSTNRGRGVYEQFF. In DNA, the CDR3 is TGTGCCAGCAGCACAAACAGGGGGCGGGGTGTATATGAGCAGTTCTTC. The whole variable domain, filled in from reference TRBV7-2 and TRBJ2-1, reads GAGVSQSPSNKVTEKGKDVELRCDPISGHTALYWYRQSLGQGLEFLIYFQGNSAPDKSGLPSDRFSAERTGGSVSTLTIQRTQQEDSAVYLCASSTNRGRGVYEQFFGPGTRLTVL.

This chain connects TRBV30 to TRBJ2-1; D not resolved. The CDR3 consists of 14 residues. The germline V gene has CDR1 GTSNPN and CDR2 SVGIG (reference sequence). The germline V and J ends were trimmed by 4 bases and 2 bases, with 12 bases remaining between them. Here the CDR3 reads CAWNTRRPYNEQFF. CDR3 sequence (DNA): TGTGCCTGGAACACGAGGAGACCCTACAATGAGCAGTTCTTC. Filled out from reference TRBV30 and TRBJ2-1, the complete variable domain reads SQTIHQWPATLVQPVGSPLSLECTVEGTSNPNLYWYRQAAGRGLQLLFYSVGIGQISSEVPQNLSASRPQDRQFILSSKKLLLSDSGFYLCAWNTRRPYNEQFFGPGTRLTVL.

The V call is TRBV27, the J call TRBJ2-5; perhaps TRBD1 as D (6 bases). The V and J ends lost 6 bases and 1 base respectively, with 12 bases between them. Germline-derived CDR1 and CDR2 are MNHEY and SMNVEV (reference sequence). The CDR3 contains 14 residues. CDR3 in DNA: TGTGCCAGCAGCCCGACAGGCCTCCAAGAGACCCAGTACTTC. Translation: CASSPTGLQETQYF.

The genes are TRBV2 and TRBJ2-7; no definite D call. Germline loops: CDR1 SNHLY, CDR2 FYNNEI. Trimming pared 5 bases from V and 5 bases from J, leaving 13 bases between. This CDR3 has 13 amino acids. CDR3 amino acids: CASSSWLGHEQYF. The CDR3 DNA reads TGTGCCAGCAGTTCGTGGTTGGGCCACGAGCAGTACTTC. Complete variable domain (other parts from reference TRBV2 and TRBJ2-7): EPEVTQTPSHQVTQMGQEVILRCVPISNHLYFYWYRQILGQKVEFLVSFYNNEISEKSEIFDDQFSVERPDGSNFTLKIRSTKLEDSAMYFCASSSWLGHEQYFGPGTRLTVT.

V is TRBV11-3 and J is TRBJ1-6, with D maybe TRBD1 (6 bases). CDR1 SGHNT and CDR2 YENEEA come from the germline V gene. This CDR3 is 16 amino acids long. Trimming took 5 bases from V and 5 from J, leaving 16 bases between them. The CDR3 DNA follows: TGTGCCAGCAGCCCCATCCCAGGGGCGAATAATTCACCCCTCCACTTT. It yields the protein CASSPIPGANNSPLHF.

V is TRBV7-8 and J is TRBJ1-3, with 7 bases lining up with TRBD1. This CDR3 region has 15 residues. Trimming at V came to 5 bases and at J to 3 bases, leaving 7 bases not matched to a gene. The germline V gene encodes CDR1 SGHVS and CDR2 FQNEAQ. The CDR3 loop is CASSLDRVGGNTIYF. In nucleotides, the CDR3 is TGTGCCAGCAGCCTAGACAGGGTTGGTGGAAACACCATATATTTT. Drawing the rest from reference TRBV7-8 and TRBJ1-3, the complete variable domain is GAGVSQSPRYKVAKRGQDVALRCDPISGHVSLFWYQQALGQGPEFLTYFQNEAQLDKSGLPSDRFFAERPEGSVSTLKIQRTQQEDSAVYLCASSLDRVGGNTIYFGEGSWLTVV.

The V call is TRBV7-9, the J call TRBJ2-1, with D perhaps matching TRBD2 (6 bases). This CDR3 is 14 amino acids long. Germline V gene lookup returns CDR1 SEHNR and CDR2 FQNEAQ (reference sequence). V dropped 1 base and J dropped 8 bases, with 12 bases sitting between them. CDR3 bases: TGTGCCAGCAGCTTAGTGCGGGGATTCCATGAGCAGTTCTTC. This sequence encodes CASSLVRGFHEQFF.

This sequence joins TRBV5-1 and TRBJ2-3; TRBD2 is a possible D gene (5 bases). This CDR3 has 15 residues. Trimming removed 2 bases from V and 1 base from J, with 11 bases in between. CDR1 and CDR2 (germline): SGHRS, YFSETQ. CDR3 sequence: CASSFGVVGTDTQYF. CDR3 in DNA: TGCGCCAGCAGCTTCGGGGTTGTAGGCACAGATACGCAGTATTTT.

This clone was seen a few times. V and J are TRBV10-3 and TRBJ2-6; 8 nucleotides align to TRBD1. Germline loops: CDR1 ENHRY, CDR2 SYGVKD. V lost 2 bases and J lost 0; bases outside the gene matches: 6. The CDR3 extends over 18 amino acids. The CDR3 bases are TGTGCCATCAGTGAGAAGGGACAGGCGCGCTCTGGGGCCAACGTCCTGACTTTC. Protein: CAISEKGQARSGANVLTF.

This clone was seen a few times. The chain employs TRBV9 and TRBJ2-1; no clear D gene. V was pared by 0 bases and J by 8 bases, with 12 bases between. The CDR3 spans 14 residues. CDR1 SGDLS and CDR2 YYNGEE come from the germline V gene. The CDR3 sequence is CASSVDSNMDEQFF. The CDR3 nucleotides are TGTGCCAGCAGCGTAGATAGCAATATGGATGAGCAGTTCTTC.

The CDR3 reads CASSLRLMETQYF. The DNA for the CDR3 is TGTGCCAGCAGCTTACGTCTTATGGAGACCCAGTACTTC. V and J are TRBV7-2 and TRBJ2-5; D ambiguous. The CDR3 is 13 residues long. CDR1 is SGHTA and CDR2 is FQGNSA in the germline V gene. With 2 bases removed from V and 5 bases from J, the gap between germline ends came to 9 bases.

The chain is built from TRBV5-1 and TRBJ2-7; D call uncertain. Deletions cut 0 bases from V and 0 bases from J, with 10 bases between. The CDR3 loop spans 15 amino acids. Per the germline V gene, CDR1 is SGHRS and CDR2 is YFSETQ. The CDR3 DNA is TGCGCCAGCAGCTTGGATGCTGAGAGCTCCTACGAGCAGTACTTC. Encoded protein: CASSLDAESSYEQYF. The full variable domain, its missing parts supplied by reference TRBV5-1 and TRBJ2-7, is KAGVTQTPRYLIKTRGQQVTLSCSPISGHRSVSWYQQTPGQGLQFLFEYFSETQRNKGNFPGRFSGRQFSNSRSEMNVSTLELGDSALYLCASSLDAESSYEQYFGPGTRLTVT.

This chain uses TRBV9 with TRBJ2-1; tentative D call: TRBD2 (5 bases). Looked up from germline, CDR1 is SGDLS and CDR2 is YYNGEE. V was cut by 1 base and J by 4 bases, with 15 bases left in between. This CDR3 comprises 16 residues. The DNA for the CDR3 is TGTGCCAGCAGCGTACCCCGAGATAGCGAATACAATGAGCAGTTCTTC. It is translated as CASSVPRDSEYNEQFF.

The CDR3 loop reads CASSLLAGGAGELFF. The CDR3 nucleotides read TGTGCCAGCAGTTTACTAGCGGGAGGGGCCGGGGAGCTGTTTTTT. The chain links TRBV28 to TRBJ2-2; 12 nucleotides agree with TRBD2. V lost 2 bases, J lost 6 bases, and 1 base stayed unmatched. The CDR3 sequence is 15 residues long. Germline assignment: CDR1 MDHEN and CDR2 SYDVKM.

CDR3 sequence: CASSLGTSGLYTQYF. For the CDR3, the DNA is TGTGCCAGCAGCCTCGGGACTAGCGGACTCTATACGCAGTATTTT. The gene calls are TRBV5-6 and TRBJ2-3, with TRBD2 matching over 11 bases. The CDR3 is 15 residues long. The germline CDR1 and CDR2 sequences are SGHDT and YYEEEE. V lost 4 bases to trimming and J lost 7 bases; unmatched junction nucleotides: 8.

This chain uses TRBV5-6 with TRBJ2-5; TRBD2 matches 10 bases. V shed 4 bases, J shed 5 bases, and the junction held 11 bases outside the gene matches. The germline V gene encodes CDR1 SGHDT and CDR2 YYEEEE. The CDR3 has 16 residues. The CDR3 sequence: CASSLWSSGRGETQYF. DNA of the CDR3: TGTGCCAGCAGCCTGTGGTCTAGCGGGAGAGGGGAGACCCAGTACTTC.

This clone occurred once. In nucleotides, the CDR3 is TGTGCCAGAAGGGCAGATTGGGCGAGCTCCTACAATGAGCAGTTCTTC. Translating it yields CARRADWASSYNEQFF. The rearrangement links TRBV5-3 to TRBJ2-1; D ambiguous. Being an ORF, TRBV5-3 has a function that is uncertain. The CDR3 consists of 16 residues. With 5 bases removed from V and 0 bases from J, the gap between germline ends came to 15 bases.

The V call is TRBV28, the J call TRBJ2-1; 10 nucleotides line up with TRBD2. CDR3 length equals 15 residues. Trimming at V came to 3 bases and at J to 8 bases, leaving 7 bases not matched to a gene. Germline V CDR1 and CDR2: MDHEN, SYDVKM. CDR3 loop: CASSLDPSGSYEQFF. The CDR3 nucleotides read TGTGCCAGCAGTTTGGATCCTAGCGGGAGTTATGAGCAGTTCTTC.

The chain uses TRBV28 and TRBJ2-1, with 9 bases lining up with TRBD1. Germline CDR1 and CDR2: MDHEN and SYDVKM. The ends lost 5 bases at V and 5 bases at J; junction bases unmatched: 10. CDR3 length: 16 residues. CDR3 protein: CASSGGGQGFDNEQFF. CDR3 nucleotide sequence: TGTGCCAGCAGTGGGGGGGGACAGGGATTTGACAATGAGCAGTTCTTC.

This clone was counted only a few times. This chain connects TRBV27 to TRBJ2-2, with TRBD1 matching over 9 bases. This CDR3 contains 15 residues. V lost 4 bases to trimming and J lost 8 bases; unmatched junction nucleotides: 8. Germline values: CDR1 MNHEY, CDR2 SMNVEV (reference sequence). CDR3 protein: CASSWGQGPLGELFF. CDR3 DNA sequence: TGTGCCAGCAGTTGGGGACAGGGCCCTTTGGGGGAGCTGTTTTTT.

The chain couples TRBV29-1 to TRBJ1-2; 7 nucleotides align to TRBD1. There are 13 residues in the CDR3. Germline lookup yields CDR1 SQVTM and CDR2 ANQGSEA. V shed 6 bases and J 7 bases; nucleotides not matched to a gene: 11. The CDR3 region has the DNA TGCAGCGTAGGAGACAGGGACGGTACTGGCTACACCTTC. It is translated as CSVGDRDGTGYTF.

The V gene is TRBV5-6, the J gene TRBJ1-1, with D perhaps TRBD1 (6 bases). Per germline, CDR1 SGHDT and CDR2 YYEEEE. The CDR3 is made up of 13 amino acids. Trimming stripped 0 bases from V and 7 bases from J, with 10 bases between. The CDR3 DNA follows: TGTGCCAGCAGCTTGGGAACAGGGTTTGAAGCTTTCTTT. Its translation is CASSLGTGFEAFF.